A single sample is the source of the 19 T cell receptor beta chains below, sequenced in a study of CD8+ T cells in alopecia areata (dated by TCRdb to between 2017 and 2018). The sample's time point, from its label and the paper: baseline before oral tofacitinib. The protocol used for the library was the immunoSEQ multiplex PCR assay. RNA was extracted from all samples and reverse transcribed into cDNA as template for TCR sequencing. Drawn from immuneACCESS, this table holds only the in-frame rearrangements with V and J called that TCRdb kept. Clones are partly lost; checked studies trace under half to an unresolved V gene and leave the rest unexplained. The sample table records around 200,000 clones; 63% of these occur just once. About 1.5% of the sample is taken by the ten largest. Sequenced material: CD4+ T cells sorted from blood, taken at week 0. The source of these receptors is a human donor with alopecia areata.

The rearrangement links TRBV11-2 to TRBJ2-7; tentative D call: TRBD2 (7 bases). The ends were cut back, 1 base at V and 2 bases at J, with 12 bases in the middle. Germline CDR1 SGHAT, CDR2 FQNNGV. This CDR3 has 15 residues. CDR3 nucleotide sequence: TGTGCCAGCAGCTTAGTGGGGGGGACAACCTACGAGCAGTACTTC. It translates to CASSLVGGTTYEQYF.

This clone has a handful of counts. This chain connects TRBV6-4 to TRBJ2-1, with 13 bases fitting TRBD2. The CDR3 runs 16 residues. With 3 bases clipped from V and 4 bases from J, the junction kept 3 bases outside the gene matches. Germline-derived CDR1 and CDR2 are MRHNA and SNTAGT. The CDR3 region has the DNA TGTGCCAGCAGTGAACAACTAGCGGGGGGGTACAATGAGCAGTTCTTC. Residues: CASSEQLAGGYNEQFF.

The rearrangement joins TRBV4-3 to TRBJ2-5; D call uncertain. Germline V CDR1 and CDR2: LGHNA, YSLEER. Deletions cut 1 base from V and 4 bases from J, with 16 bases between. This CDR3 spans 16 amino acids. DNA of the CDR3: TGCGCCAGCAGCCAAGGCGTACGCCAAGCAGGAGAGACCCAGTACTTC. The encoded protein is CASSQGVRQAGETQYF.

The rearrangement links TRBV23-1 to TRBJ1-2; D is uncertain. TRBV23-1 is placed among ORFs of uncertain function. The CDR3 extends over 14 amino acids. Trimming shortened V by 4 bases and J by 4 bases, and 13 bases separated the two germline ends. In DNA, the CDR3 is TGCGCCAGCAGTCGCCATGGACTCCCCTATGGCTACACCTTC. Protein sequence: CASSRHGLPYGYTF.

This clone was seen only a few times. The chain combines TRBV29-1 with TRBJ2-7; the D gene could be TRBD1 or TRBD2 (5 bases each). The germline CDR1 and CDR2 sequences are SQVTM and ANQGSEA. Trimming left V 7 bases short and J 7 bases short, with 20 bases between. There are 13 residues in the CDR3. The CDR3 nucleotides read TGCAGCGCTACCGGGACCGTGATGTTTGAGCAGTACTTC. It encodes CSATGTVMFEQYF.

This CDR3 reads CSVGQTYEQYF. DNA of the CDR3: TGCAGCGTCGGACAGACCTACGAGCAGTACTTC. The rearrangement links TRBV29-1 to TRBJ2-7; TRBD1 is a possible D gene (6 bases). The CDR3 consists of 11 residues. Germline loops: CDR1 SQVTM, CDR2 ANQGSEA. Between the trimmed V and J ends, which lost 6 bases and 2 bases, there was a span of 8 bases.

In DNA form, the CDR3 reads TGTGCCTGGCGAGCGGGACAGCTTATGAACACTGAAGCTTTCTTT. Amino acid sequence: CAWRAGQLMNTEAFF. The V call is TRBV30, the J call TRBJ1-1, with 7 bases that match TRBD1. The CDR3 runs 15 residues. Germline assignment: CDR1 GTSNPN and CDR2 SVGIG (reference sequence). V shed 5 bases and J 0 bases; nucleotides not matched to a gene: 9.

J is TRBJ2-1 and V is TRBV9; D remains ambiguous. CDR1 and CDR2 (germline): SGDLS, YYNGEE. The CDR3 length is 14 residues. V lost 1 base and J lost 5, with 10 bases in between. Here the CDR3 reads CASSVLMGNNEQFF. CDR3 DNA: TGTGCCAGCAGCGTACTGATGGGAAACAATGAGCAGTTCTTC.

The chain combines TRBV23-1 with TRBJ1-5; D is unresolved. TRBV23-1 is filed as an ORF, its function uncertain. V lost 4 bases, J lost 5 bases, and 12 bases lay in between. The CDR3 is 14 residues long. CDR3 in DNA: TGCGCCAGCAGTCTCCGGCCCTTATATCAGCCCCAGCATTTT. Amino acids: CASSLRPLYQPQHF.

As for this clone: The sample has other DNA sequences that encode this CDR3 too. The CDR3 region has the DNA TGCAGCGGGCAGACAGGGCCCTACGAGCAGTACTTC. It yields the protein CSGQTGPYEQYF. V and J are TRBV29-1 and TRBJ2-7; 7 bases line up with TRBD1. Per the germline V gene, CDR1 is SQVTM and CDR2 is ANQGSEA. The V segment lost 7 bases and the J segment 2 bases; nucleotides outside the gene matches: 5. There are 12 residues in the CDR3.

This clone was seen a single time. V usage is TRBV18 and J usage is TRBJ2-7, with 9 nucleotides matching TRBD1. Looked up from germline, CDR1 is KGHSH and CDR2 is LQKENI. After removal of 3 bases from V and 4 bases from J, the junction contained 4 bases not matched to a gene. CDR3 length: 14 amino acids. The CDR3 protein is CASSPGQGIYEQYF. CDR3 bases: TGTGCCAGCTCACCGGGACAGGGTATTTACGAGCAGTACTTC.

The chain joins TRBV25-1 to TRBJ2-5, with unresolved D. Trimming shortened V by 4 bases and J by 1 base, and 1 base separated the two germline ends. Germline assignment: CDR1 MGHDK and CDR2 SYGVNS. The CDR3 has 11 amino acids. The CDR3: CASSGQETQYF. Written as DNA, the CDR3 is TGTGCCAGCAGTGGCCAAGAGACCCAGTACTTC. Full variable domain (remainder filled in from reference TRBV25-1 and TRBJ2-5): EADIYQTPRYLVIGTGKKITLECSQTMGHDKMYWYQQDPGMELHLIHYSYGVNSTEKGDLSSESTVSRIRTEHFPLTLESARPSHTSQYLCASSGQETQYFGPGTRLLVL.

This rearrangement joins TRBV2 to TRBJ2-7, with D possibly TRBD1 on 6 matching bases. The germline V and J ends were trimmed by 6 bases and 2 bases, with 11 bases remaining between them. The V gene's germline CDR1 is SNHLY and CDR2 FYNNEI. This CDR3 comprises 13 residues. The CDR3 spells CASSGRGAYEQYF. The CDR3 nucleotides are TGTGCCAGCAGCGGCAGGGGAGCCTACGAGCAGTACTTC.

The V and J genes are TRBV9 and TRBJ1-2; D not resolved. CDR1 is SGDLS and CDR2 is YYNGEE in the germline V gene. Trimming took off 4 bases at V and 3 bases at J, with 16 bases between the two ends. The CDR3 is 15 amino acids. The CDR3 sequence: CASSPPNPTDYGYTF. The CDR3, as DNA: TGTGCCAGCAGCCCACCGAACCCGACCGACTATGGCTACACCTTC.

Worth noting for this clone: This same CDR3 is encoded by further DNA sequences in the sample. The chain is built from TRBV5-6 and TRBJ2-4; D is ambiguous. Trimming took off 1 base at V and 7 bases at J, with 15 bases between the two ends. This CDR3 has 15 amino acids. Germline CDR1 reads SGHDT; CDR2 reads YYEEEE. The CDR3 is CASSLFGESKNIQYF. The CDR3 coding sequence is TGTGCCAGCAGCTTGTTTGGTGAGAGCAAGAACATTCAGTACTTC.

The V and J genes are TRBV15 and TRBJ1-6; D remains ambiguous. The CDR3 contains 12 residues. Germline V gene data show CDR1 as LNHNV and CDR2 as YYDKDF (reference sequence). V was cut by 5 bases and J by 8 bases, with 7 bases left in between. CDR3 protein: CATSGRDSPLHF. CDR3 in DNA: TGTGCCACCAGCGGGAGAGATTCACCCCTCCACTTT.

The chain recombines TRBV29-1 with TRBJ2-5; D is undetermined. Trimming removed 7 bases from V and 1 base from J, with 16 bases in between. The germline CDR1 and CDR2 sequences are SQVTM and ANQGSEA. The CDR3 consists of 14 residues. This CDR3 reads CSEATYLGQETQYF. For the CDR3, the DNA is TGCAGCGAAGCGACCTACCTCGGCCAAGAGACCCAGTACTTC.

The rearrangement uses TRBV5-1 and TRBJ2-3; possibly TRBD1 or TRBD2 for D (5 bases each). Trimming cost V 4 bases and J 0 bases, with 18 bases left between them. The V gene's germline CDR1 is SGHRS and CDR2 YFSETQ. The CDR3 spans 17 residues. The CDR3 DNA sequence: TGCGCCAGCAGCCCCTCTAATGGGGGAACTAGCACAGATACGCAGTATTTT. Its translation: CASSPSNGGTSTDTQYF.

This clone has a handful of counts. The J gene is TRBJ1-1, the V gene TRBV29-1; 7 bases map to TRBD1. Germline lookup yields CDR1 SQVTM and CDR2 ANQGSEA. The J segment lost 10 bases and the V segment lost 6 bases, leaving 8 bases of the junction unmatched. The CDR3 consists of 11 residues. CDR3: CSVTGSRGAFF. In DNA form, the CDR3 reads TGCAGCGTGACAGGGTCTCGGGGAGCTTTCTTT. The whole variable domain, remainder taken from reference TRBV29-1 and TRBJ1-1, is SAVISQKPSRDICQRGTSLTIQCQVDSQVTMMFWYRQQPGQSLTLIATANQGSEATYESGFVIDKFPISRPNLTFSTLTVSNMSPEDSSIYLCSVTGSRGAFFGQGTRLTVV.